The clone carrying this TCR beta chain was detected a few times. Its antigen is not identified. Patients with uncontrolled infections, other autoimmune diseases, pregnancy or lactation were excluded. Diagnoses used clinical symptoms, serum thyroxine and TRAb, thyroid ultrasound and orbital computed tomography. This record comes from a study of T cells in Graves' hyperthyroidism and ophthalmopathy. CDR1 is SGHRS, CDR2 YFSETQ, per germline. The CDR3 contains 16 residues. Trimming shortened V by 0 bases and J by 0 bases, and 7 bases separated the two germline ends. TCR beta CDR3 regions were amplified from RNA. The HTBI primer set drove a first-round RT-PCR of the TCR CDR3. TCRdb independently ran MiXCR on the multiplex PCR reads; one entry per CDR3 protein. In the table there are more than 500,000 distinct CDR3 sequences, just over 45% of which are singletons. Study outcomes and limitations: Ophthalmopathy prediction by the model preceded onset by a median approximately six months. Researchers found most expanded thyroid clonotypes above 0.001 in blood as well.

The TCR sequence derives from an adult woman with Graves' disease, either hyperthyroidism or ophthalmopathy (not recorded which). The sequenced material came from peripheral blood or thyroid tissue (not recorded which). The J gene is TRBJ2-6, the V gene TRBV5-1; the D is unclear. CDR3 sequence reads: CASSLAPSSGANVLTF. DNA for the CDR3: TGCGCCAGCAGCTTGGCCCCGTCCTCTGGGGCCAACGTCCTGACTTTC.